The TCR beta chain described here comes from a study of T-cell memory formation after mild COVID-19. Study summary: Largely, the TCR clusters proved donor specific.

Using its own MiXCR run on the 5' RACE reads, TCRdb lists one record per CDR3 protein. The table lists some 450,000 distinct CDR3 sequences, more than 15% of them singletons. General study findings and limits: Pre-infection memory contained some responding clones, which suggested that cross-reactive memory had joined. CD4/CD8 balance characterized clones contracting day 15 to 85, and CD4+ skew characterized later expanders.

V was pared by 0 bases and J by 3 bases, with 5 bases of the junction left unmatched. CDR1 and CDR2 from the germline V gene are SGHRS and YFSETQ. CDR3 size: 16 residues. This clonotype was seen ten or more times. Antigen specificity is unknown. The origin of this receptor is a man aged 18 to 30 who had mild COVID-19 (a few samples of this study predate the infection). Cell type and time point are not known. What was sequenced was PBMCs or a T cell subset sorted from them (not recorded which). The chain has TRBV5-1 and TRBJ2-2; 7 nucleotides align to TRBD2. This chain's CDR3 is CASSLEAAGYTGELFF. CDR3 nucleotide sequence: TGCGCCAGCAGCTTGGAGGCAGCGGGGTACACCGGGGAGCTGTTTTTT. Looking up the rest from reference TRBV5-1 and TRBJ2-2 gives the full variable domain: KAGVTQTPRYLIKTRGQQVTLSCSPISGHRSVSWYQQTPGQGLQFLFEYFSETQRNKGNFPGRFSGRQFSNSRSEMNVSTLELGDSALYLCASSLEAAGYTGELFFGEGSRLTVL.